This T cell receptor beta chain derives from a study of cytomegalovirus exposure and HLA in healthy donors. A multiplex PCR was run with 60 Vbeta primers and 13 Jbeta primers. Using immunoSEQ multiplex PCR, the repertoire was profiled, and TCRdb retains in-frame clones only, with some absent. The sample is made up of some 180,000 clones, and the top ten hold roughly 6.7% of it. This receptor was identified in a young man in good health and CMV-seronegative. Sequencing input: PBMCs.

The DNA for the CDR3 is TGTGCCAGCAGCATAGACAGGTTCAATGAGCAGTTCTTC. Its protein product is CASSIDRFNEQFF. V usage is TRBV4-2 and J usage is TRBJ2-1, with D possibly being TRBD1 (6 bases). Trimming pared 5 bases from V and 6 bases from J, leaving 11 bases between. Germline V gene lookup returns CDR1 LGHNA and CDR2 YNFKEQ. The CDR3 consists of 13 residues.